A selection of T cell receptor beta chains follows, all from one sample in a study of blood T cell repertoires in COVID-19. The repertoire was sequenced with immunoSEQ multiplex PCR; TCRdb's copy has only in-frame clones and lacks some. The table includes 240,000 or so clones, roughly 90% detected once. Sequenced sample: peripheral blood. These receptors were collected from a woman aged 25 to 45 with acute or convalescent COVID-19. CDR3s include the opening cysteine and the closing phenylalanine or tryptophan. D genes are given only for firm matches. Where a row states a size, it is once, few, many or the class of an expanded clone; other rows omit it.

abundance,j_gene,v_gene,d_gene,CDR3nt,CDR3aa
once,TRBJ1-3,TRBV13,NA,TGTGCCAGCAGCTTACCTCGGGGTGCAAGCTCTGGAAACACCATATATTTT,CASSLPRGASSGNTIYF
NA,TRBJ2-5,TRBV7-9,NA,TGTGCCAGCACCCTAGGAGGCTTAGAGACCCAGTACTTC,CASTLGGLETQYF
NA,TRBJ2-2,TRBV30,TRBD2,TGTGCCGAACCCCCAGCTAGCGGGAGTAGGTTCGCCGGGGAGCTGTTTTTT,CAEPPASGSRFAGELFF
NA,TRBJ1-1,TRBV9,NA,TGTGCCAGCAGCGTGGACAGTGGTACTGAAGCTTTCTTT,CASSVDSGTEAFF
few,TRBJ2-7,TRBV11-2,NA,TGTGCCAGCAGCTTGGGAGATAGCTCCTACGAGCAGTACTTC,CASSLGDSSYEQYF
NA,TRBJ2-1,TRBV24-1,TRBD1,TGTGCCACCAGTGCCCCTCCTGGACAGGGGGGCTACAATGAGCAGTTCTTC,CATSAPPGQGGYNEQFF
NA,TRBJ2-7,TRBV5-1,TRBD2,TGCGCCAGCAGCTTGGAGCCCGGGGGGCTAGCGGGAGGGCCCCTATACGAGCAGTACTTC,CASSLEPGGLAGGPLYEQYF
NA,TRBJ2-1,TRBV9,TRBD2,TGTGCCAGCAGCCCTAACATATCGACTAGCCTCCTGCGGAATGAGCAGTTCTTC,CASSPNISTSLLRNEQFF
NA,TRBJ1-1,TRBV5-4,TRBD1,TGTGCCAGCAGCTTGGGCAGGGACAGCATGAACACTGAAGCTTTCTTT,CASSLGRDSMNTEAFF
NA,TRBJ1-3,TRBV7-2,NA,TGTGCCAGCAGTCTGGAGATGGAGAGAAACACCATATATTTT,CASSLEMERNTIYF